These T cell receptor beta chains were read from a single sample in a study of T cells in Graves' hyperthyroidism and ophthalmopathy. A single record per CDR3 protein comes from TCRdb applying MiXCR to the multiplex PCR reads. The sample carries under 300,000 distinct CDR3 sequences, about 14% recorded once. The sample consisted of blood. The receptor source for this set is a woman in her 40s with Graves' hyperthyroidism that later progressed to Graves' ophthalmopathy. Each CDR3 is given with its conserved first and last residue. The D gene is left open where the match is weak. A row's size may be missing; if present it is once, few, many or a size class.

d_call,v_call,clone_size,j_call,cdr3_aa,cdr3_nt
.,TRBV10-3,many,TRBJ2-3,CATLMESADTQYF,TGTGCCACCCTAATGGAGTCAGCAGATACGCAGTATTTT
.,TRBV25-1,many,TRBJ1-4,CASSEYGGGNEKLFF,TGTGCCAGCAGTGAATACGGGGGGGGCAATGAAAAACTGTTTTTT
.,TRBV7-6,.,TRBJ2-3,CASSSTTHTDTQYF,TGTGCCAGCAGCTCGACTACGCACACAGATACGCAGTATTTT
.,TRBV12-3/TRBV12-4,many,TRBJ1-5,CASSQYRAISKPQHF,TGTGCCAGCAGCCAGTACAGGGCAATTAGTAAGCCCCAGCATTTT
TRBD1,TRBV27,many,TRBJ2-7,CASSLTGTGGSEQYF,TGTGCCAGCAGTTTAACCGGGACAGGGGGCTCCGAGCAGTACTTC
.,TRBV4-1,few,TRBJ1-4,CASSQVKGTLGSEKLFF,TGCGCCAGCAGCCAAGTTAAGGGCACCCTAGGAAGTGAAAAACTGTTTTTT
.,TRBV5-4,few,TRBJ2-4,CASSLADRSYGIQYF,TGTGCCAGCAGCTTGGCAGATAGGAGCTATGGCATTCAGTACTTC
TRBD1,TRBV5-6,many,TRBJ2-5,CARYSPGGQETQYF,TGTGCCAGATACTCCCCAGGGGGCCAAGAGACCCAGTACTTC
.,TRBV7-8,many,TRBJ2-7,CASSPSTYEQYF,TGTGCCAGCAGCCCCTCTACCTACGAGCAGTACTTC
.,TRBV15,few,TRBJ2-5,CATSRERRIFETQYF,TGTGCCACCAGCAGAGAAAGACGGATCTTCGAGACCCAGTACTTC
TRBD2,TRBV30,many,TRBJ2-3,CAWTFTSGRTDTQYF,TGTGCCTGGACCTTCACTAGCGGTCGCACAGATACGCAGTATTTT
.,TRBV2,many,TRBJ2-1,CASSDASPMNEQFF,TGTGCCAGCAGTGATGCCAGCCCCATGAATGAGCAGTTCTTC
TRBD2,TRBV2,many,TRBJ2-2,CASSPTSGSVGELFF,TGTGCCAGCAGCCCCACTAGCGGGAGCGTCGGGGAGCTGTTTTTT
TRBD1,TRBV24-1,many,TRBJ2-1,CATSDLPSRQGREQFF,TGTGCCACCAGTGATTTGCCCAGTAGACAGGGGAGGGAGCAGTTCTTC
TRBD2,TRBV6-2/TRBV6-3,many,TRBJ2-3,CASSYSRLAGGPDTQYF,TGTGCCAGCAGTTACTCGAGACTAGCGGGAGGGCCTGATACGCAGTATTTT
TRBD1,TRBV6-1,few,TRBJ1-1,CASSFPGTGYTEAFF,TGTGCCAGCAGTTTTCCCGGGACAGGCTACACTGAAGCTTTCTTT
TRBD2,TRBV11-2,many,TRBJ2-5,CASSFSPIAGGLQETQYF,TGTGCCAGCAGCTTTTCCCCCATAGCGGGAGGCCTCCAAGAGACCCAGTACTTC
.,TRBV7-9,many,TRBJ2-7,CASSLVNNHEQYF,TGTGCCAGCAGCTTAGTGAACAACCACGAGCAGTACTTC
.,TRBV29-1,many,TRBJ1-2,CSVPIDSNGYTF,TGCAGCGTTCCTATTGACAGCAACGGCTACACCTTC
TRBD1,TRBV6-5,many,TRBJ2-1,CASSYSGQGAYEQFF,TGTGCCAGCAGTTACTCCGGACAGGGGGCATATGAGCAGTTCTTC
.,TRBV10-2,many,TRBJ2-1,CASSESIRFVEQFF,TGCGCCAGCAGTGAGTCGATAAGGTTTGTCGAGCAGTTCTTC
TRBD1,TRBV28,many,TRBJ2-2,CASSHRGPGELFF,TGTGCCAGCAGTCACAGGGGCCCCGGGGAGCTGTTTTTT
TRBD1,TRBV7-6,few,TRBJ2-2,CASSPADRGDTGELFF,TGTGCCAGCAGCCCCGCCGACAGGGGCGACACCGGGGAGCTGTTTTTT
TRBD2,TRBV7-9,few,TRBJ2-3,CASSPLAPDTQYF,TGTGCCAGCAGCCCACTAGCGCCGGATACGCAGTATTTT
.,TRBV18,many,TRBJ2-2,CASSPAGKTGELFF,TGTGCCAGCTCACCTGCCGGGAAAACCGGGGAGCTGTTTTTT
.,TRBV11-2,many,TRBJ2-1,CASSLVFGRGINEQFF,TGTGCCAGCAGCTTAGTATTCGGCCGGGGGATAAATGAGCAGTTCTTC
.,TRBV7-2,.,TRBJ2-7,CASSLAGKTYEQYF,TGTGCCAGCAGCTTAGCGGGCAAGACCTACGAGCAGTACTTC
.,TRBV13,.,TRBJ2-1,CASSLNLYNEQFF,TGTGCCAGCAGCCTGAACTTATACAATGAGCAGTTCTTC
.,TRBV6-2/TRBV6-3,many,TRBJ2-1,CASTKIATGLDEQFF,TGTGCCAGCACCAAAATTGCGACAGGTTTGGATGAGCAGTTCTTC
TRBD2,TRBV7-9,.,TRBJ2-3,CASSSTSGTTDTQYF,TGTGCCAGCAGCTCCACTAGCGGGACGACAGATACGCAGTATTTT
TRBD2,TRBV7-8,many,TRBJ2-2,CASSRRGLAGSNTGELFF,TGTGCCAGCAGCCGCCGGGGACTAGCGGGCTCGAACACCGGGGAGCTGTTTTTT
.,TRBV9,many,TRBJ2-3,CASSTLTGTDTQYF,TGTGCCAGCAGCACCCTCACCGGAACAGATACGCAGTATTTT
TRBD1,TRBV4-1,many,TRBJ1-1,CASSQDRGDRTTEAFF,TGCGCCAGCAGCCAAGATAGGGGGGACAGAACCACTGAAGCTTTCTTT